Listed below are T cell receptor beta chains from one sample, sequenced in a study of blood T cell repertoires in COVID-19. The table came from immunoSEQ multiplex PCR; TCRdb's copy has only in-frame clones and leaves some out. Seen here are about 130,000 clones, 65% to 90% observed once, and the top ten hold over 20%. The sequenced sample consisted of peripheral blood. Source of these receptors: a woman over 75 with acute or convalescent COVID-19. Both conserved end residues are part of each CDR3. A D gene is named only where the DNA matches it firmly. Expanded clones get a size class; other rows say once, few or many, or leave the size out.

v_call,j_call,d_call,clone_size,cdr3_aa,cdr3_nt
TRBV5-4,TRBJ1-2,-,once,CASSLESFPGGYTF,TGTGCCAGCAGCTTGGAGTCGTTCCCAGGCGGCTACACCTTC
TRBV5-1,TRBJ2-2,TRBD1,few,CASSFGIRTGDTGELFF,TGCGCCAGCAGCTTTGGTATTCGGACAGGAGACACCGGGGAGCTGTTTTTT
TRBV4-2,TRBJ1-2,-,-,CASSQSDGGRYGYTF,TGTGCCAGCAGCCAATCGGACGGGGGGAGGTATGGCTACACCTTC
TRBV5-6,TRBJ2-5,TRBD1,-,CASSTGTGIPTQYF,TGTGCCAGCAGCACCGGGACAGGGATACCTACCCAGTACTTC
TRBV6-5,TRBJ1-1,-,-,CASSYSIRGNTEAFF,TGTGCCAGCAGTTACTCGATAAGGGGGAACACTGAAGCTTTCTTT
TRBV18,TRBJ2-1,-,once,CASSHTAPYNEQFF,TGTGCCAGCTCACACACAGCTCCCTACAATGAGCAGTTCTTC
TRBV6-2/TRBV6-3,TRBJ1-5,-,-,CASSYWAGVVRQPQHF,TGTGCCAGCAGTTACTGGGCAGGGGTCGTCAGGCAGCCCCAGCATTTT
TRBV5-1,TRBJ1-2,-,-,CASSLSLGENGYTF,TGCGCCAGCAGCTTGAGCTTAGGGGAAAATGGCTACACCTTC
TRBV6-5,TRBJ2-3,-,-,CASSRDTTDTQYF,TGTGCCAGCAGTCGGGACACCACAGATACGCAGTATTTT
TRBV11-1,TRBJ2-5,-,-,CASSPRGPGETQYF,TGTGCCAGCAGCCCCAGGGGTCCCGGAGAGACCCAGTACTTC
TRBV18,TRBJ2-3,TRBD2,once,CASSPTGGTDTQYF,TGTGCCAGCTCACCAACGGGGGGAACAGATACGCAGTATTTT
TRBV3-1/TRBV3-2,TRBJ1-4,TRBD1,-,CASSQELGTGALPTNEKLFF,TGTGCCAGCAGCCAAGAACTCGGGACAGGAGCCCTTCCAACTAATGAAAAACTGTTTTTT
TRBV2,TRBJ1-4,-,-,CASNRGSSEKLFF,TGTGCCAGCAATAGGGGGAGTAGTGAAAAACTGTTTTTT
TRBV28,TRBJ1-2,TRBD1,-,CAIRDRDSLPYGYTF,TGTGCCATCCGGGACAGGGATAGTTTACCGTATGGCTACACCTTC
TRBV24-1,TRBJ1-5,TRBD1,-,CATSDKGGAGQPQHF,TGTGCCACCAGTGATAAAGGGGGCGCGGGTCAGCCCCAGCATTTT
TRBV7-6,TRBJ1-5,-,-,CASSLMGRESNQPQHF,TGTGCCAGCAGCTTAATGGGGAGGGAGAGCAATCAGCCCCAGCATTTT
TRBV6-1,TRBJ1-2,TRBD1,-,CASSDHRQGIGYGYTF,TGTGCCAGCAGTGACCACCGACAGGGGATCGGCTATGGCTACACCTTC